Shown below are 2 T cell receptor beta chains from a single sample sequenced in a study of glioma-infiltrating T cells. The iRepertoire nested amplicon-rescue multiplex PCR amplified TCR alpha and beta CDR3s from RNA. TCRdb analysed the multiplex PCR reads with MiXCR anew, one entry per CDR3 protein. The table lists tens of thousands of distinct CDR3 sequences, less than 30% of them singletons, with more than 6.5% in the top ten. What was sequenced was glioma tissue, nonneoplastic brain tissue, or PBMCs (not recorded which). These receptors were taken from a human donor with low-grade glioma or glioblastoma, undergoing nonglioma brain surgery, or in good health (not recorded which).

This clonotype was detected ten times or more. This chain connects TRBV28 to TRBJ2-1, with TRBD1 matching over 9 bases. Germline CDR1 is MDHEN and CDR2 is SYDVKM. Trimming removed 6 bases from V and 12 bases from J; junction bases left unmatched: 18. The CDR3 has 16 amino acids. CDR3 DNA sequence: TGTGCCAGCAGGACCAAACGGGGGACAGGGTTCTTGTGGCAGTTCTTC. Amino acid sequence: CASRTKRGTGFLWQFF.

The table lists this clonotype with many counts. This chain links TRBV10-3 with TRBJ1-1, with 11 bases matching TRBD1. Trimming removed 6 bases from V and 4 bases from J; junction bases left unmatched: 10. Germline CDR1 and CDR2: ENHRY and SYGVKD. This CDR3 is built from 16 residues. The CDR3 loop reads CAISPGQGVEGTEAFF. CDR3 in DNA: TGTGCCATCAGCCCGGGACAGGGGGTTGAAGGCACTGAAGCTTTCTTT.